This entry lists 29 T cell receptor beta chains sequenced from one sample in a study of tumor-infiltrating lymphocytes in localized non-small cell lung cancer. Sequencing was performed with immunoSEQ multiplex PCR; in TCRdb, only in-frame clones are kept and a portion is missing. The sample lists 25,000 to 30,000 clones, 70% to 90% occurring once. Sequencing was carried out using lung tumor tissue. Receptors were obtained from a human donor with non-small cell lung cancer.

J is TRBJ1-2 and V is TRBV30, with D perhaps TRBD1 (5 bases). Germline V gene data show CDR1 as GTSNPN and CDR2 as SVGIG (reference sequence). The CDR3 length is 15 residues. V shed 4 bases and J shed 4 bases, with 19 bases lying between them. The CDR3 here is CAWIFGTGILYGYTF. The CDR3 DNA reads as TGTGCCTGGATTTTCGGGACGGGAATTCTCTATGGCTACACCTTC.

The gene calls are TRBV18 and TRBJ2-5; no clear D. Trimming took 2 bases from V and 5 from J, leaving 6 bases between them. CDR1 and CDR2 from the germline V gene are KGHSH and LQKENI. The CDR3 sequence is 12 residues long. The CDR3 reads CASSPERETQYF. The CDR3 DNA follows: TGTGCCAGCTCACCAGAGAGGGAGACCCAGTACTTC. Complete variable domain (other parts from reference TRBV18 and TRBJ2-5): NAGVMQNPRHLVRRRGQEARLRCSPMKGHSHVYWYRQLPEEGLKFMVYLQKENIIDESGMPKERFSAEFPKEGPSILRIQQVVRGDSAAYFCASSPERETQYFGPGTRLLVL.

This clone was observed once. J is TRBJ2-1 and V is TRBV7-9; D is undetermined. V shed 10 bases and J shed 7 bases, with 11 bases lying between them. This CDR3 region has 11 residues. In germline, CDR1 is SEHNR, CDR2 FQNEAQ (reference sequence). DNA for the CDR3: TGTGCCACCGCCTTGTCAAATGAGCAGTTCTTC. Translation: CATALSNEQFF.

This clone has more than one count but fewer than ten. CDR3 sequence: CSVVTGDNGYTF. CDR3 coding DNA: TGCAGCGTCGTCACAGGGGATAACGGCTACACCTTC. V usage is TRBV29-1 and J usage is TRBJ1-2, with 7 nucleotides matching TRBD1. This CDR3 is 12 amino acids long. CDR1 is SQVTM, CDR2 ANQGSEA, per germline. Trimming at V came to 6 bases and at J to 8 bases, leaving 9 bases not matched to a gene.

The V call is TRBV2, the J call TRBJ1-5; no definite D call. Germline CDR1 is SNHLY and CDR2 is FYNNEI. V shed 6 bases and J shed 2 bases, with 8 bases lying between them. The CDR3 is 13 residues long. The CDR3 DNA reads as TGTGCCAGCAGGGATTACGGCAATCAGCCCCAGCATTTT. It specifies CASRDYGNQPQHF.

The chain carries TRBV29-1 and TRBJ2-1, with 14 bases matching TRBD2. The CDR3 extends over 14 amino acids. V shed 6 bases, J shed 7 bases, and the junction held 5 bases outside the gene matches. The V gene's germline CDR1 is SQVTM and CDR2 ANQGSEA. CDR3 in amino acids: CSVGTSGGRNEQFF. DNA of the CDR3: TGCAGCGTCGGGACTAGCGGGGGTAGGAATGAGCAGTTCTTC.

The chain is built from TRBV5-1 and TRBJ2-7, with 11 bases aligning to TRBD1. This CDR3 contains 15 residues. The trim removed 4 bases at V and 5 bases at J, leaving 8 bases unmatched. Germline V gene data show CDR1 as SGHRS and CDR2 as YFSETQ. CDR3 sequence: CASSTRTGGFNEQYF. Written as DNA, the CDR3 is TGCGCCAGCAGCACAAGGACAGGGGGCTTCAACGAGCAGTACTTC. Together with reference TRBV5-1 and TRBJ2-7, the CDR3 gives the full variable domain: KAGVTQTPRYLIKTRGQQVTLSCSPISGHRSVSWYQQTPGQGLQFLFEYFSETQRNKGNFPGRFSGRQFSNSRSEMNVSTLELGDSALYLCASSTRTGGFNEQYFGPGTRLTVT.

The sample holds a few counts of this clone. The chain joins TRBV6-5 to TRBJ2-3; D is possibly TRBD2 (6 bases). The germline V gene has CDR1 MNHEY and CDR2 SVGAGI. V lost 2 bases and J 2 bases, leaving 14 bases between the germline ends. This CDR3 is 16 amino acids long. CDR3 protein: CASSYGSGTNTDTQYF. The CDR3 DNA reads TGTGCCAGCAGTTACGGTAGCGGAACAAACACAGATACGCAGTATTTT.

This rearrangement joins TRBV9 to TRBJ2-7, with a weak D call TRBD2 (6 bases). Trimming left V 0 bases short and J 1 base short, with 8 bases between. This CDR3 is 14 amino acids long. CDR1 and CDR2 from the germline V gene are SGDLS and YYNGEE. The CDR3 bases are TGTGCCAGCAGCGTAGCCGCGGGGTCCTACGAGCAGTACTTC. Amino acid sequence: CASSVAAGSYEQYF.

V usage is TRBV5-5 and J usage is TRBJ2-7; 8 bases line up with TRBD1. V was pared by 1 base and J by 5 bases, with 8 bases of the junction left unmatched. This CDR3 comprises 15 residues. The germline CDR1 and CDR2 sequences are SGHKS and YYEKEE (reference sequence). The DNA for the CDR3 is TGTGCCAGCAGCTTGCAACCGGACAGGGTGGACGAGCAGTACTTC. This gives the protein CASSLQPDRVDEQYF.

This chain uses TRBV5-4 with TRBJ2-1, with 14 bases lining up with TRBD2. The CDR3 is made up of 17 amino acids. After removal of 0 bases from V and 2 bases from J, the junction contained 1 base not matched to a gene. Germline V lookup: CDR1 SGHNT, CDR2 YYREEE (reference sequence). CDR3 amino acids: CASSLGTSGGTYNEQFF. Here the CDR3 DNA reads TGTGCCAGCAGCTTGGGGACTAGCGGGGGGACCTACAATGAGCAGTTCTTC.

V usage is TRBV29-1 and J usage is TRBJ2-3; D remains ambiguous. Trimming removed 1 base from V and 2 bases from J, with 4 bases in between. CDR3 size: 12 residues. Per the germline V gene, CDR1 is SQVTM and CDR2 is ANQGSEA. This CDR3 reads CSVEGDTDTQYF. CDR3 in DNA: TGCAGCGTTGAAGGAGACACAGATACGCAGTATTTT.

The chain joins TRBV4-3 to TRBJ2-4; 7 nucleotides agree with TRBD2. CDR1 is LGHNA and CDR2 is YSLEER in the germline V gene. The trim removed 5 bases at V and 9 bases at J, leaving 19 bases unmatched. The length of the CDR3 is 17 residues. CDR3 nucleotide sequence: TGCGCCAGCAGCTCCGAATGGCAGTCGGGCGGGGGAGGCATTCAGTACTTC. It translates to CASSSEWQSGGGGIQYF.

Here the CDR3 reads CASSPPERTRVPTF. The CDR3 region has the DNA TGTGCCAGCAGTCCCCCCGAGAGGACGAGGGTTCCAACCTTC. V gene TRBV6-5 combines with J gene TRBJ1-2; D remains ambiguous. This CDR3 region has 14 residues. The V end was cut by 5 bases, the J end by 14 bases, with 24 bases between. The germline CDR1 and CDR2 sequences are MNHEY and SVGAGI.

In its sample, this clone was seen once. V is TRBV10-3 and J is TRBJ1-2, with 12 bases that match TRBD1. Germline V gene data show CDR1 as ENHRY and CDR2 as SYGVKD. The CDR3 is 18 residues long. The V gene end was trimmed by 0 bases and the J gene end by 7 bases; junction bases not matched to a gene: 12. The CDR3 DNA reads TGTGCCATCAGTGAGTCCGTGGGGACAGGGGGCAGTGGATTTGGCTACACCTTC. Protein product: CAISESVGTGGSGFGYTF.

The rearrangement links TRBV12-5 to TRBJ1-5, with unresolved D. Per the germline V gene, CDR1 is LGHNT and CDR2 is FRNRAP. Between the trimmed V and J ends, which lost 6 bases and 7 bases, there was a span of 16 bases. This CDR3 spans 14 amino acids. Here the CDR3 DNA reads TGTGCTAGTGGCCGGGAGGTCCTTGGGCAGCCCCAGCATTTT. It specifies CASGREVLGQPQHF.

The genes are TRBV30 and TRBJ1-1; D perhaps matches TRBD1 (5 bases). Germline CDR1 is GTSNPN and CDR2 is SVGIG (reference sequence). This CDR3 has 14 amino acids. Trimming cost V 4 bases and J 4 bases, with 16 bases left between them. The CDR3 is CAWTTGQFPTEAFF. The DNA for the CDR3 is TGTGCCTGGACCACAGGACAATTCCCCACTGAAGCTTTCTTT.

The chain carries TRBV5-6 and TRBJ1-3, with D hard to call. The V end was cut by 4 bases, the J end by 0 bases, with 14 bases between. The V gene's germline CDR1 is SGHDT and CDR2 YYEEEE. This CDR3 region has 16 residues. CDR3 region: CASSHTSASSGNTIYF. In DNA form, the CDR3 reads TGTGCCAGCAGCCATACTTCAGCGTCCTCTGGAAACACCATATATTTT. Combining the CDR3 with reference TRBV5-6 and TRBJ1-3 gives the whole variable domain DAGVTQSPTHLIKTRGQQVTLRCSPKSGHDTVSWYQQALGQGPQFIFQYYEEEERQRGNFPDRFSGHQFPNYSSELNVNALLLGDSALYLCASSHTSASSGNTIYFGEGSWLTVV.

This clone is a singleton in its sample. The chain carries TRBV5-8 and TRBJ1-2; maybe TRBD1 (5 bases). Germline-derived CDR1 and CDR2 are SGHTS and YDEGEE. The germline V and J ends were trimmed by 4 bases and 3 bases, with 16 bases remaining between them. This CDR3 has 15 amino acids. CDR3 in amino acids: CASSVRSAGDYGYTF. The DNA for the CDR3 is TGTGCCAGCAGCGTCCGCTCCGCGGGGGACTATGGCTACACCTTC.

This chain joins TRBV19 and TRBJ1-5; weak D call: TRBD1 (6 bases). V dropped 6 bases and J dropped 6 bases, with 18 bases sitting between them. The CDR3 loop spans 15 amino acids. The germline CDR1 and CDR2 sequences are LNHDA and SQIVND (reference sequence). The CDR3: CASSFGTTRVQPQHF. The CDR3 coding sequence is TGTGCCAGTAGCTTCGGGACAACTCGAGTTCAGCCCCAGCATTTT.

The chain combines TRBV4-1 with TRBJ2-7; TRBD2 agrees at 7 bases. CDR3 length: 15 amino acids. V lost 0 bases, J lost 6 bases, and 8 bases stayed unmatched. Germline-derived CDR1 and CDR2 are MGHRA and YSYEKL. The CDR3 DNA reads TGCGCCAGCAGCCAAGAACGGGCGTGGGAGGGCGAGCAGTACTTC. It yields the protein CASSQERAWEGEQYF.

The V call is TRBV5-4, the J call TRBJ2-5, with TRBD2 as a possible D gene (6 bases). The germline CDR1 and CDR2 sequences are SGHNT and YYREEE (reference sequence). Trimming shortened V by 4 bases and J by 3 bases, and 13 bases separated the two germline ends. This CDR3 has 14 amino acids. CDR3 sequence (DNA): TGTGCCAGCAGCCCTGCACCGGGAGAAGAGACCCAGTACTTC. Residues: CASSPAPGEETQYF. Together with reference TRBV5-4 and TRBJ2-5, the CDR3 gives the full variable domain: ETGVTQSPTHLIKTRGQQVTLRCSSQSGHNTVSWYQQALGQGPQFIFQYYREEENGRGNFPPRFSGLQFPNYSSELNVNALELDDSALYLCASSPAPGEETQYFGPGTRLLVL.

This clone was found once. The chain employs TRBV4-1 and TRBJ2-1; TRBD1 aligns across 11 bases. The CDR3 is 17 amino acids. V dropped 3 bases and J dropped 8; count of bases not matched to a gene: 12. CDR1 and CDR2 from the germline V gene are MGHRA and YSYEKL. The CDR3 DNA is TGCGCCAGCAGCCACGTTAGTCCCGGGACAGGGGGACATGAGCAGTTCTTC. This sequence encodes CASSHVSPGTGGHEQFF.

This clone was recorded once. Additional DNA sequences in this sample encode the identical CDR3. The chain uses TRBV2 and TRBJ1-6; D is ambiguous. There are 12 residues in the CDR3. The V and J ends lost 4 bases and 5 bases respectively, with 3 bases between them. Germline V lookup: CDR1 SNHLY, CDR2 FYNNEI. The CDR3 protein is CASSANNSPLHF. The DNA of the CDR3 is TGTGCCAGCAGTGCGAATAATTCACCCCTCCACTTT.

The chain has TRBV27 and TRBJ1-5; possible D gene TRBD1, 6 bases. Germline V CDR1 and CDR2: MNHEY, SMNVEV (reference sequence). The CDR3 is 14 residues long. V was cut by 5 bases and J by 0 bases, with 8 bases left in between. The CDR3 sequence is CASSTGISNQPQHF. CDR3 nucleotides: TGTGCCAGCAGTACAGGGATTAGCAATCAGCCCCAGCATTTT.

In DNA, the CDR3 is TGCGCCAGCAGCTTGGGGGCCCGACAGGGAACCGGGGAGCTGTTTTTT. Its translation is CASSLGARQGTGELFF. The chain carries TRBV5-1 and TRBJ2-2; 7 bases fit TRBD1. CDR1 is SGHRS, CDR2 YFSETQ, per germline. With 0 bases clipped from V and 5 bases from J, the junction kept 7 bases outside the gene matches. There are 16 residues in the CDR3.

CDR3 DNA: TGTGCCAGCAGTAGAGGCAGGGAGTTCGGGACCCAGTACTTC. Translating gives CASSRGREFGTQYF. V is TRBV2 and J is TRBJ2-5; either TRBD1 or TRBD2 may supply D (5 bases each). Trimming left V 5 bases short and J 7 bases short, with 17 bases between. From germline, CDR1 is SNHLY and CDR2 FYNNEI. The CDR3 runs 14 residues.

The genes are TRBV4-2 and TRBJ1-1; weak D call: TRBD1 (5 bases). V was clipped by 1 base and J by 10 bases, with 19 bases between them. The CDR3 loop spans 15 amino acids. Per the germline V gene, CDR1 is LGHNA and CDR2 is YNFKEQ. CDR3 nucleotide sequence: TGTGCCAGCAGCCAAGTGGCCGGGGACTATGGAGTAGCTTTCTTT. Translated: CASSQVAGDYGVAFF.

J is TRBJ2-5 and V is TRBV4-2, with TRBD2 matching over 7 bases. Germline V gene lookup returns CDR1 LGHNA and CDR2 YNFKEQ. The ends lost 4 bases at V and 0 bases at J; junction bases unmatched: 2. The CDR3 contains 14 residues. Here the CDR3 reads CASSRLADQETQYF. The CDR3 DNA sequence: TGTGCCAGCAGCCGGCTAGCGGACCAAGAGACCCAGTACTTC.